This T cell receptor (beta chain) was documented in a study of blood T cell repertoires in COVID-19. For the study at large: The United States, Italy and Spain were the sources of the acute and convalescent COVID-19 samples. Nucleic acid was either cDNA or gDNA, and it came from T cells, B-cell-depleted T cells, or PBMCs.

Source study methods: Using reference gene primer amplification, nucleated cell counts were estimated. Assay: immunoSEQ multiplex PCR; the TCRdb copy retains only in-frame clones and omits some. Clonal size and the V and J genes are those of that table, whereas D and trimming came from the DNA. The data show fewer than 250,000 clones, 75% to 85% seen once. V was cut by 4 bases and J by 6 bases, with 8 bases left in between. Germline V lookup: CDR1 SGDLS, CDR2 YYNGEE. The CDR3 has 13 residues. The sequenced sample was peripheral blood. V and J are TRBV9 and TRBJ1-6, with D uncertain. This receptor was identified in a human donor in a cohort sampled during active COVID-19. The CDR3 loop is CASSPIANSPLHF. DNA of the CDR3: TGTGCCAGCAGCCCCATAGCTAATTCACCCCTCCACTTT.